A single sample gave rise to the 29 T cell receptor beta chains below, sequenced in a study of T cell responses to AZD1222 COVID-19 vaccine. Sequencing was performed with immunoSEQ multiplex PCR; in TCRdb, only in-frame clones are kept and a portion is missing. The sample shows 55,000 to 65,000 clones, approximately 83% of them seen only once. The material was peripheral blood, obtained on day 0 of AZD1222 vaccination. Receptors were obtained from an adult in good health.

The chain combines TRBV27 with TRBJ1-4; D not certain. CDR3 length equals 17 residues. V shed 2 bases and J shed 0 bases, with 13 bases lying between them. CDR1 is MNHEY and CDR2 is SMNVEV in the germline V gene (reference sequence). This CDR3 is CASSLTPGYSTNEKLFF. CDR3 DNA sequence: TGTGCCAGCAGTTTAACCCCAGGATACTCAACTAATGAAAAACTGTTTTTT.

This sequence joins TRBV30 and TRBJ1-2; D gene unclear. The CDR3 length is 13 residues. Germline V gives CDR1 GTSNPN, CDR2 SVGIG (reference sequence). V was cut by 3 bases and J by 5 bases, with 13 bases left in between. This chain's CDR3 is CAWSDTPLYGYTF. CDR3 DNA sequence: TGTGCCTGGAGCGACACTCCACTTTATGGCTACACCTTC.

V is TRBV19 and J is TRBJ2-7; D might be TRBD2 (5 bases). Trimming removed 7 bases from V and 0 bases from J, with 13 bases in between. The CDR3 loop spans 14 amino acids. Germline-derived CDR1 and CDR2 are LNHDA and SQIVND (reference sequence). CDR3 in DNA: TGTGCCAGTAAGAGGGTCCCCAGCTCCTACGAGCAGTACTTC. Translating gives CASKRVPSSYEQYF.

The chain employs TRBV3-1 (or the pseudogene TRBV3-2) and TRBJ1-1; a weak D match, TRBD1 (5 bases). With 7 bases removed from V and 1 base from J, the gap between germline ends came to 37 bases. The CDR3 has 22 amino acids. Germline CDR1 LGHDT, CDR2 YNNKEL (reference sequence). The CDR3 region has the DNA TGTGCCAGCAACCCCATATCCAGGGCCGCCAGGGCCTCGACAGCGGGGAACACTGAAGCTTTCTTT. Translation gives CASNPISRAARASTAGNTEAFF.

The V gene is TRBV6-5, the J gene TRBJ2-7; weak D call: TRBD1 (5 bases). Trimming removed 6 bases at V and 0 bases at J, with 12 bases between. CDR3 size: 14 residues. CDR1 is MNHEY and CDR2 is SVGAGI in the germline V gene. The CDR3 DNA is TGTGCCAGCAGAACGACAGCCGGCTCCTACGAGCAGTACTTC. It translates to CASRTTAGSYEQYF.

The J gene is TRBJ2-1, the V gene TRBV5-1; TRBD2 aligns across 11 bases. The germline CDR1 and CDR2 sequences are SGHRS and YFSETQ. The length of the CDR3 is 13 residues. The junction had 1 base not matched to a gene; V was cut back by 4 bases and J by 7 bases. The CDR3 nucleotides are TGCGCCAGCAGCCGGACTAGCGGGAATGAGCAGTTCTTC. This translates into CASSRTSGNEQFF.

The CDR3 loop is CASSVGARDPSYEQYF. CDR3 sequence (DNA): TGTGCCAGCAGCGTAGGGGCCCGGGACCCCTCCTACGAGCAGTACTTC. The chain employs TRBV9 and TRBJ2-7; D is possibly TRBD1 or TRBD2 (5 bases each). The CDR3 length is 16 residues. The germline gives CDR1 SGDLS, CDR2 YYNGEE. The V end lost 0 bases, the J end lost 0 bases, and 13 bases lay between the germline ends.

The chain joins TRBV7-2 to TRBJ1-3; D not certain. The germline V gene encodes CDR1 SGHTA and CDR2 FQGNSA. Deletions cut 5 bases from V and 0 bases from J, with 17 bases between. The CDR3 has 17 amino acids. The CDR3 protein is CASSPAVGRGSGNTIYF. CDR3 coding DNA: TGTGCCAGCAGCCCGGCAGTTGGACGGGGCTCTGGAAACACCATATATTTT.

V is TRBV3-1 (or the pseudogene TRBV3-2) and J is TRBJ2-2; D gene unclear. CDR1 is LGHDT, CDR2 YNNKEL, per germline (reference sequence). Trimming removed 3 bases at V and 3 bases at J, with 8 bases between. This CDR3 is 14 amino acids long. As DNA, the CDR3 is TGTGCCAGCAGCCAGTCGGGTCACACCGGGGAGCTGTTTTTT. Its protein is CASSQSGHTGELFF.

The J gene is TRBJ2-2, the V gene TRBV7-8, with D perhaps TRBD1 (6 bases). The V gene lost 0 bases and the J gene lost 1 base, with 15 bases spanning the gap. The CDR3 runs to 18 residues. Germline CDR1 SGHVS, CDR2 FQNEAQ. Here the CDR3 DNA reads TGTGCCAGCAGCTTAGCAGTCTGGGGGCTAGGGAACACCGGGGAGCTGTTTTTT. It yields the protein CASSLAVWGLGNTGELFF.

In DNA, the CDR3 is TGTGCCAGCAGTTTTCAGGGGCACTATAATTCACCCCTCCACTTT. It specifies CASSFQGHYNSPLHF. This sequence joins TRBV27 and TRBJ1-6; possible D gene TRBD1, 6 bases. Germline CDR1 and CDR2: MNHEY and SMNVEV (reference sequence). The ends were cut back, 3 bases at V and 3 bases at J, with 9 bases in the middle. The CDR3 has 15 amino acids.

The CDR3 sequence is CASSLDTHQGSGYTF. CDR3 sequence (DNA): TGTGCCAGCAGCTTGGATACACACCAGGGTAGTGGCTACACCTTC. The chain is built from TRBV5-4 and TRBJ1-2, with TRBD1 as a possible D gene (5 bases). The CDR3 extends over 15 amino acids. V lost 0 bases to trimming and J lost 7 bases, with 16 bases between them. In germline, CDR1 is SGHNT, CDR2 YYREEE (reference sequence).

J is TRBJ1-2 and V is TRBV11-2; D may be TRBD1 (6 bases). The V gene lost 1 base and the J gene lost 4 bases, with 19 bases spanning the gap. Germline V gene sequence: CDR1 SGHAT, CDR2 FQNNGV. The CDR3 length is 17 residues. The CDR3 sequence: CASSLGSPGELLYGYTF. CDR3 DNA sequence: TGTGCCAGCAGCTTAGGTTCCCCAGGGGAACTACTCTATGGCTACACCTTC.

The chain carries TRBV4-2 and TRBJ1-2; 8 bases match TRBD1. J lost 6 bases, V lost 1 base, and 7 bases had no gene match. Germline-derived CDR1 and CDR2 are LGHNA and YNFKEQ. This CDR3 comprises 15 residues. The CDR3: CASSQAPGGADGYTF. Written as DNA, the CDR3 is TGTGCCAGCAGCCAAGCTCCAGGGGGCGCGGATGGCTACACCTTC.

V is TRBV7-2 and J is TRBJ1-2; a possible D gene is TRBD1 (5 bases). Germline V gives CDR1 SGHTA, CDR2 FQGNSA. This CDR3 has 15 residues. Trimming shortened V by 1 base and J by 4 bases, and 13 bases separated the two germline ends. DNA of the CDR3: TGTGCCAGCAGCTTAGAACCTCAGGGACCCTATGGCTACACCTTC. Translated, it gives CASSLEPQGPYGYTF.

In this sample, this clone turned up once. The same CDR3 arises from other DNA sequences in this sample as well. This chain connects TRBV2 to TRBJ2-3; D might be TRBD2 (6 bases). Germline-derived CDR1 and CDR2 are SNHLY and FYNNEI. This CDR3 region has 15 residues. Deletions cut 0 bases from V and 1 base from J, with 8 bases between. CDR3 loop: CASSEAGGGTDTQYF. For the CDR3, the DNA is TGTGCCAGCAGTGAAGCGGGCGGGGGCACAGATACGCAGTATTTT.

V gene TRBV4-2 combines with J gene TRBJ1-2; D is unclear. Germline V CDR1 and CDR2: LGHNA, YNFKEQ. V lost 0 bases and J 8 bases, leaving 13 bases between the germline ends. The CDR3 spans 14 residues. In nucleotides, the CDR3 is TGTGCCAGCAGCCAAGAGGCGGGGATCGGGGGCTACACCTTC. It is translated as CASSQEAGIGGYTF.

This chain uses TRBV15 with TRBJ1-3; D remains ambiguous. The germline CDR1 and CDR2 sequences are LNHNV and YYDKDF (reference sequence). CDR3 size: 12 residues. V lost 3 bases and J 4 bases, leaving 4 bases between the germline ends. The CDR3 region has the DNA TGTGCCACCAGCAGCCTAGGAAACACCATATATTTT. This codes for CATSSLGNTIYF.

This clone was counted only a few times. The chain carries TRBV28 and TRBJ1-1; D is unclear. Germline CDR1 reads MDHEN; CDR2 reads SYDVKM. The CDR3 has 13 residues. V lost 6 bases to trimming and J lost 7 bases, with 15 bases between them. The CDR3 region has the DNA TGTGCCAGCAGAATACAGCTGCCTTATGAAGCTTTCTTT. Amino acid sequence: CASRIQLPYEAFF.

The V gene is TRBV14, the J gene TRBJ1-1; unclear D gene. Trimming took 2 bases from V and 5 from J, leaving 9 bases between them. The V gene's germline CDR1 is SGHDN and CDR2 FVKESK. The CDR3 has 13 amino acids. The CDR3 reads CASSQSQATEAFF. CDR3 nucleotide sequence: TGTGCCAGCAGCCAATCCCAGGCGACTGAAGCTTTCTTT.

The V and J genes are TRBV19 and TRBJ1-2; D uncertain. The V and J ends lost 4 bases and 4 bases respectively, with 10 bases between them. CDR3 length: 13 amino acids. In germline, CDR1 is LNHDA, CDR2 SQIVND (reference sequence). The CDR3 is CASSNQAVYGYTF. The CDR3 coding sequence is TGTGCCAGTAGTAATCAGGCGGTCTATGGCTACACCTTC. Full variable domain (missing parts from reference TRBV19 and TRBJ1-2): DGGITQSPKYLFRKEGQNVTLSCEQNLNHDAMYWYRQDPGQGLRLIYYSQIVNDFQKGDIAEGYSVSREKKESFPLTVTSAQKNPTAFYLCASSNQAVYGYTFGSGTRLTVV.

The V and J genes are TRBV2 and TRBJ1-3; 7 bases are shared with TRBD1. After removal of 1 base from V and 6 bases from J, the junction contained 3 bases not matched to a gene. This CDR3 region has 14 residues. Germline assignment: CDR1 SNHLY and CDR2 FYNNEI. CDR3 nucleotide sequence: TGTGCCAGCAGTGAAGACAGGGGATCAAACACCATATATTTT. Translation: CASSEDRGSNTIYF.

DNA for the CDR3: TGTGCCACCAGCAGAGTAGGACAACGCACAGGGGAGCTGTTTTTT. It specifies CATSRVGQRTGELFF. The rearrangement links TRBV15 to TRBJ2-2; possible D gene TRBD1, 5 bases. This CDR3 comprises 15 residues. Germline V CDR1 and CDR2: LNHNV, YYDKDF (reference sequence). Trimming took 1 base from V and 8 from J, leaving 14 bases between them.

This clone counts as medium-sized (0.01 to 0.1%). The rearrangement links TRBV10-3 to TRBJ2-3, with D perhaps TRBD1 or TRBD2 (5 bases each). The CDR3 spans 17 residues. Germline V CDR1 and CDR2: ENHRY, SYGVKD. V was clipped by 3 bases and J by 0 bases, with 16 bases between them. CDR3 residues: CAISDEGSPSSTDTQYF. The CDR3 region has the DNA TGTGCCATCAGTGACGAGGGGTCCCCAAGTAGCACAGATACGCAGTATTTT.

This clone has a single count. The chain carries TRBV5-1 and TRBJ1-1, with D maybe TRBD1 (5 bases). Trimming shortened V by 0 bases and J by 1 base, and 7 bases separated the two germline ends. Germline V gene sequence: CDR1 SGHRS, CDR2 YFSETQ. The CDR3 totals 14 residues. CDR3 coding DNA: TGCGCCAGCAGCTTGGCCGGGGGGAACACTGAAGCTTTCTTT. Translation gives CASSLAGGNTEAFF. Complete variable domain (other parts from reference TRBV5-1 and TRBJ1-1): KAGVTQTPRYLIKTRGQQVTLSCSPISGHRSVSWYQQTPGQGLQFLFEYFSETQRNKGNFPGRFSGRQFSNSRSEMNVSTLELGDSALYLCASSLAGGNTEAFFGQGTRLTVV.

The chain combines TRBV2 with TRBJ2-2; D gene uncertain. The CDR3 runs to 13 residues. The germline gives CDR1 SNHLY, CDR2 FYNNEI. V was pared by 4 bases and J by 6 bases, with 9 bases between. The CDR3 nucleotides are TGTGCCAGCAGTGCCGAGGTGGCCGGGGAGCTGTTTTTT. Translating gives CASSAEVAGELFF.

The chain has TRBV4-1 and TRBJ1-5; TRBD1 aligns across 8 bases. Germline CDR1 is MGHRA and CDR2 is YSYEKL. The J segment lost 9 bases and the V segment lost 0 bases, leaving 13 bases of the junction unmatched. The CDR3 extends over 17 amino acids. For the CDR3, the DNA is TGCGCCAGCAGCCAAGAAATAAGCTTGGGACAGGATCGGCCCCAGCATTTT. Its translation is CASSQEISLGQDRPQHF.

This chain joins TRBV6-5 and TRBJ2-7; D is uncertain. The CDR3 covers 14 residues. V lost 2 bases, J lost 2 bases, and 10 bases lay in between. Per germline, CDR1 MNHEY and CDR2 SVGAGI. CDR3 DNA sequence: TGTGCCAGCAGTTACGATGTCACCGCCTACGAGCAGTACTTC. It specifies CASSYDVTAYEQYF.

The chain has TRBV28 and TRBJ2-1; D is uncertain. This CDR3 contains 14 residues. Trimming cost V 5 bases and J 0 bases, with 8 bases left between them. Germline CDR1 is MDHEN and CDR2 is SYDVKM. DNA for the CDR3: TGTGCCAGCAGTGAGGATTCCTCCTACAATGAGCAGTTCTTC. Translation gives CASSEDSSYNEQFF.